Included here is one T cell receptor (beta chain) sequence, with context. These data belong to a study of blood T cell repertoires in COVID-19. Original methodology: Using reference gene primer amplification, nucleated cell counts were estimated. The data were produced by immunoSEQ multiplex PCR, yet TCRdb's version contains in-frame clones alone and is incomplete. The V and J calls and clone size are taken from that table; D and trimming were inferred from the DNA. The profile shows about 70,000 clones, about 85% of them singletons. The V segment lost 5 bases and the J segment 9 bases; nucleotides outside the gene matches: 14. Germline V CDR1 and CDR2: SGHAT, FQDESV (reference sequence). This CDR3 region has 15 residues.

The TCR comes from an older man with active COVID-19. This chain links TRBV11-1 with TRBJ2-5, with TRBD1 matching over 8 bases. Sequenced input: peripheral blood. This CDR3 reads CASSPKDGDRRPQYF. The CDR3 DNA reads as TGTGCCAGCAGCCCAAAGGATGGGGACAGGCGGCCCCAGTACTTC.